Below are 9 T cell receptor beta chains sequenced from a single sample in a study of response to subunit inactivated influenza vaccine. In TCRdb, the RT-PCR reads were re-called with MiXCR into one record per CDR3 protein. The repertoire consists of hundreds of thousands of distinct CDR3 sequences, with around 8% occurring once and the leading ten covering 10% to 15%. Specimen: PBMCs from blood, collected less than 25 months after vaccination. These receptors came from a man in his fifties or sixties who received an inactivated influenza vaccine.

This clonotype was observed a few times. The V gene is TRBV11-2, the J gene TRBJ2-1; D uncertain. The germline V and J ends were trimmed by 4 bases and 6 bases, with 13 bases remaining between them. The CDR3 has 14 residues. Germline values: CDR1 SGHAT, CDR2 FQNNGV. The CDR3 protein is CASSSPKPSNEQFF. The CDR3 nucleotides read TGTGCCAGCAGCTCTCCCAAGCCCTCCAATGAGCAGTTCTTC.

This sequence joins TRBV28 and TRBJ1-4; perhaps TRBD1 as D (5 bases). Germline loops: CDR1 MDHEN, CDR2 SYDVKM. The length of the CDR3 is 18 residues. V was cut by 3 bases and J by 5 bases, with 22 bases left in between. The CDR3 here is CASSFSYLSPGRNEKLFF. The DNA for the CDR3 is TGTGCCAGCAGTTTTTCGTATTTGTCTCCAGGGAGGAATGAAAAACTGTTTTTT. The variable domain in full, with the rest retrieved from reference TRBV28 and TRBJ1-4, is DVKVTQSSRYLVKRTGEKVFLECVQDMDHENMFWYRQDPGLGLRLIYFSYDVKMKEKGDIPEGYSVSREKKERFSLILESASTNQTSMYLCASSFSYLSPGRNEKLFFGSGTQLSVL.

The rearrangement links TRBV15 to TRBJ1-4; tentative D call: TRBD1 (6 bases). From germline, CDR1 is LNHNV and CDR2 YYDKDF (reference sequence). V lost 8 bases and J lost 13, with 29 bases in between. The CDR3 runs 16 residues. The chain's CDR3 is CATYHMAGGHGGGLFF. DNA of the CDR3: TGTGCCACCTACCATATGGCGGGGGGCCATGGCGGGGGACTGTTTTTT.

CDR3 bases: TGCAGTGCTGAGATATTGGGGCTAGGTAAAAACATTCAGTACTTC. Amino acids: CSAEILGLGKNIQYF. The chain recombines TRBV20-1 with TRBJ2-4, with D possibly TRBD1 on 5 matching bases. This CDR3 has 15 amino acids. Germline CDR1 reads DFQATT; CDR2 reads SNEGSKA (reference sequence). Trimming stripped 5 bases from V and 4 bases from J, with 18 bases between.

This sequence joins TRBV20-1 and TRBJ1-2, with 8 bases that match TRBD1. This CDR3 has 16 residues. The junction had 10 bases not matched to a gene; V was cut back by 3 bases and J by 1 base. CDR1 DFQATT and CDR2 SNEGSKA come from the germline V gene (reference sequence). CDR3 residues: CSASEAGTGFNYGYTF. CDR3 sequence (DNA): TGCAGTGCTAGTGAAGCCGGGACAGGTTTTAACTATGGCTACACCTTC.

This clonotype was detected only a few times. The CDR3 sequence is CASSFGPGRGELFF. The CDR3, as DNA: TGTGCCAGCAGTTTTGGGCCCGGAAGGGGGGAGCTGTTTTTT. V and J are TRBV12-3 or TRBV12-4 and TRBJ2-2, with D unclear. The CDR3 runs to 14 residues. The V gene lost 3 bases and the J gene lost 8 bases, with 13 bases spanning the gap.

The V gene is TRBV5-5, the J gene TRBJ2-7; possible D gene TRBD1, 5 bases. Looked up from germline, CDR1 is SGHKS and CDR2 is YYEKEE (reference sequence). CDR3 length equals 14 residues. V was cut by 4 bases and J by 0 bases, with 11 bases left in between. CDR3 nucleotide sequence: TGTGCCAGCAGCGATTGGGGCACCTCCTACGAGCAGTACTTC. It specifies CASSDWGTSYEQYF.

Only a few counts were recorded for this clonotype. The rearrangement uses TRBV5-6 and TRBJ2-7; tentatively, D is TRBD2 (6 bases). V dropped 5 bases and J dropped 3 bases, with 15 bases sitting between them. There are 14 residues in the CDR3. Germline V gene lookup returns CDR1 SGHDT and CDR2 YYEEEE. CDR3 amino acids: CASSSWAGFYEQYF. CDR3 bases: TGTGCCAGCAGTTCCTGGGCGGGGTTCTACGAGCAGTACTTC.

The CDR3: CSLYQAGTGGRSPLHF. The CDR3 nucleotides read TGCAGTTTATACCAGGCCGGGACAGGGGGCCGGTCACCCCTCCACTTT. The V gene is TRBV20-1, the J gene TRBJ1-6; TRBD1 matches 12 bases. The CDR3 consists of 16 residues. Germline V lookup: CDR1 DFQATT, CDR2 SNEGSKA (reference sequence). V lost 8 bases and J lost 10; bases outside the gene matches: 15.